This T cell receptor (beta chain) was recovered during a study of breast tumors, draining lymph nodes, adjacent tissues. This clonotype was seen repeatedly, ten times or more. Its antigen is unidentified. Germline values: CDR1 MRHNA, CDR2 SNTAGT. V lost 0 bases to trimming and J lost 6 bases, with 8 bases between them. This CDR3 comprises 14 residues. Axillary draining lymph nodes of breast cancer patients supplied the node samples. MiXCR, applied by TCRdb to the multiplex PCR reads, yields one record per CDR3 protein. The sample yields around 290,000 distinct CDR3 sequences, more than 30% seen once. Overall study findings and caveats: Compared with lymph nodes, tumors were less diverse; compared with nontumor tissue, more. Data only fit, rather than demonstrated, lymph node origin of most tumor T cells.

The specimen sequenced was axillary lymph node tissue. The sequence came from a female donor with breast cancer. Some clones in this sample may be carry-over from other donors' samples. The chain carries TRBV6-4 and TRBJ2-2; D is uncertain. In DNA form, the CDR3 reads TGTGCCAGCAGTGACTCCCAAGCCCCCGGGGAGCTGTTTTTT. Protein sequence: CASSDSQAPGELFF.